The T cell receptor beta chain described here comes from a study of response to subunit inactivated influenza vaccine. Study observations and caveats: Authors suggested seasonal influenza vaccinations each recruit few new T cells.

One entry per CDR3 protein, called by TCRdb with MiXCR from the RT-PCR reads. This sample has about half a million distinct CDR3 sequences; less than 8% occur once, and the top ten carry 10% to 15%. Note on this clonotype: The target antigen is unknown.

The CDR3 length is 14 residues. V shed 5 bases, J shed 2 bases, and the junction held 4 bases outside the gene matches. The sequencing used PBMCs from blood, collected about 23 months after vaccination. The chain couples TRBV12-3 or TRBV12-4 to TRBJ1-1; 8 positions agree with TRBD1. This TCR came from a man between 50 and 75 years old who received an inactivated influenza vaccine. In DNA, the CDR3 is TGTGCCAGCAGTCGGGACAGGAAAAACACTGAAGCTTTCTTT. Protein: CASSRDRKNTEAFF.